These 8 T cell receptor beta chains originate from one sample sequenced in a study of blood T cell repertoires in COVID-19. The repertoire was sequenced with immunoSEQ multiplex PCR; TCRdb's copy has only in-frame clones and lacks some. The table records 50,000 to 60,000 clones, about 88% of them present only once. The sample was peripheral blood. The source of these receptors is a human donor in a cohort sampled during active COVID-19.

This chain joins TRBV2 and TRBJ1-5; TRBD1 matches 7 bases. CDR3 length equals 13 residues. J was trimmed by 6 bases and V by 7 bases; bases with no gene match: 6. CDR1 and CDR2 from the germline V gene are SNHLY and FYNNEI. This CDR3 reads CASKGALGQPQHF. The CDR3 nucleotides are TGTGCCAGCAAGGGGGCCCTCGGTCAGCCCCAGCATTTT.

V is TRBV2 and J is TRBJ1-1; D is unresolved. CDR3 length equals 14 residues. The V gene lost 6 bases and the J gene lost 4 bases, with 15 bases spanning the gap. Germline CDR1 SNHLY, CDR2 FYNNEI. The CDR3 nucleotides are TGTGCCAGCAGCACCCAGTACTCGGGCACTGAAGCTTTCTTT. This encodes CASSTQYSGTEAFF.

The chain carries TRBV5-1 and TRBJ2-3, with TRBD2 matching over 9 bases. The CDR3 totals 16 residues. The V gene's germline CDR1 is SGHRS and CDR2 YFSETQ. V lost 3 bases and J lost 0; bases outside the gene matches: 5. The CDR3 DNA sequence: TGCGCCAGCAGCTCAATTAGCGGGGGTAGCACAGATACGCAGTATTTT. Amino acid sequence: CASSSISGGSTDTQYF. Filled out from reference TRBV5-1 and TRBJ2-3, the complete variable domain reads KAGVTQTPRYLIKTRGQQVTLSCSPISGHRSVSWYQQTPGQGLQFLFEYFSETQRNKGNFPGRFSGRQFSNSRSEMNVSTLELGDSALYLCASSSISGGSTDTQYFGPGTRLTVL.

The chain links TRBV30 to TRBJ1-6; possible D gene TRBD1, 5 bases. From germline, CDR1 is GTSNPN and CDR2 SVGIG (reference sequence). The CDR3 loop spans 13 amino acids. V was clipped by 6 bases and J by 12 bases, with 18 bases between them. The CDR3 nucleotides are TGTGCCTGCCCCGCCGGGGACTCCGGACCCCTCCACTTT. It translates to CACPAGDSGPLHF.

This sequence joins TRBV4-2 and TRBJ2-2, with D maybe TRBD1 (6 bases). V was shortened by 4 bases and J by 2 bases, with 14 bases between the two germline ends. Per germline, CDR1 LGHNA and CDR2 YNFKEQ. This CDR3 spans 16 amino acids. CDR3 sequence (DNA): TGTGCCAGCAGCCTCACGGACAGAGAAAACACCGGGGAGCTGTTTTTT. It codes for CASSLTDRENTGELFF.

The chain is built from TRBV27 and TRBJ2-7; TRBD2 agrees at 7 bases. The length of the CDR3 is 15 residues. Germline loops: CDR1 MNHEY, CDR2 SMNVEV (reference sequence). V lost 0 bases and J lost 2; bases outside the gene matches: 4. CDR3 amino acids: CASSLSPGGTYEQYF. The CDR3 region has the DNA TGTGCCAGCAGTTTATCCCCGGGGGGAACCTACGAGCAGTACTTC.

There are a few counts of this clone. The CDR3 coding sequence is TGTGCCAGCAGTTATAGGGGCGGCAGTGGAACAGATACGCAGTATTTT. This gives the protein CASSYRGGSGTDTQYF. The chain links TRBV7-2 to TRBJ2-3, with a tentative D call TRBD1 (5 bases). The germline CDR1 and CDR2 sequences are SGHTA and FQGNSA. This CDR3 has 16 residues. Trimming shortened V by 6 bases and J by 3 bases, and 19 bases separated the two germline ends.

The chain recombines TRBV19 with TRBJ1-5, with 8 positions matching TRBD1. The CDR3 is made up of 16 amino acids. Germline V CDR1 and CDR2: LNHDA, SQIVND (reference sequence). V gave up 3 bases and J gave up 2 bases; unmatched junction bases: 6. CDR3 nucleotides: TGTGCCAGTAGTATTAGGACAGGGAACGGCAATCAGCCCCAGCATTTT. Its protein is CASSIRTGNGNQPQHF. Together with reference TRBV19 and TRBJ1-5, the CDR3 gives the full variable domain: DGGITQSPKYLFRKEGQNVTLSCEQNLNHDAMYWYRQDPGQGLRLIYYSQIVNDFQKGDIAEGYSVSREKKESFPLTVTSAQKNPTAFYLCASSIRTGNGNQPQHFGDGTRLSIL.